This T cell receptor (beta chain) was identified during a study of vaccination and CD4 T cells after COVID-19. Sample treatment: approximately 9-day PBMC culture with coronavirus spike peptide pools or control peptides (ViraFEST assay). In germline, CDR1 is MNHEY, CDR2 SVGAGI. Trimming shortened V by 0 bases and J by 8 bases, and 10 bases separated the two germline ends. The CDR3 sequence is 13 residues long. Only a few counts were recorded for this clonotype. Its antigen is unidentified. Oncomine TCR Beta short-read sequencing was applied to DNA from cultured CD4+ T cells. Using the QIAamp micro DNA kit, genomic DNA was extracted from the CD4+ T cells that had been cultured. From the PCR reads, TCRdb called clonotypes with MiXCR, one entry per CDR3 protein. The sample lists around 20,000 distinct CDR3 sequences, roughly 41% occurring once.

The sequence was collected from a human donor who had recovered from COVID-19. The chain has TRBV6-5 and TRBJ1-2; possible D gene TRBD1, 5 bases. Material: CD4+ T cells from blood, cultured in vitro, obtained after SARS-CoV-2 vaccination. The CDR3 nucleotides are TGTGCCAGCAGTTACTCCCAGGGAAAGGGCTACACCTTC. Translating it yields CASSYSQGKGYTF.